This T cell receptor beta chain came from a study of cytomegalovirus exposure and HLA in healthy donors listed by TCRdb under 2017. With respect to the entire study: In an earlier analysis of approximately 500 of the donors, 276 Gb of sequence data and approximately 120 million unique TCR beta sequences from about 190 million T cells were reported. In addition to the first cohort of 666 subjects, a separate validation cohort of 120 different subjects was used. Typing coverage differed by locus: A, B, C, DRB1 and DQB1 were typed in roughly 620-630 donors, DQA1 in about 500, DPA1 in approximately 600, and DPB1 in around 440. Donor age, sex, ethnicity and CMV serostatus were compiled together with the repertoire data. Genome-wide SNP genotypes for about 55% of the roughly 670 donors were used in a later genetic analysis, which treated that subset as a discovery cohort. The later analysis used no new phenotypic data to find candidate immune exposures, relying instead on TCR beta sequences and their occurrence across donors. High-throughput TCR immunosequencing, statistical association of individual TCRs with disease status, and machine learning were combined to predict cytomegalovirus infection status. Roughly 5 DR-DQ haplotypes were handled as single units for association and clustering, since linkage in the cohort was strong. An early release covering 550 to 700 HLA-typed donors comprised 250 to 350 gigabases of sequencing data and around 85 million unique TCR sequences. All discovery cohort repertoires had been generated on a single sequencing platform. A later analysis re-examined previously published TCR beta repertoires from about 670 donors and added high-resolution HLA genotyping to investigate patterns of TCR occurrence. HLA typing included class I and class II loci at four-digit resolution. Of the roughly 400 genotyped donors, over 80% were placed in the genetic ancestry cluster associated with self-reported Caucasian donors. Among roughly 370 genotyped donors of the cohort, an average of about 240,000 unique TCR beta nucleotide sequences were sequenced per donor, roughly a sixth of them non-productive. The T cell repertoires of roughly 660 subjects were profiled by immunosequencing and related to cytomegalovirus serostatus. The study was designed to test whether signatures of past pathogen exposure could be identified by cataloging public T cell receptors. To decide whether each TCR beta V gene segment behaved as functional or pseudogenic, an earlier analysis of several hundred of the donors relied on high-throughput TCR beta sequencing. Paper-wide results and their limitations: A later analysis found that HLA-associated TCR beta chains were more clonally expanded and had lower generation probabilities than equally common non-associated chains. According to a later analysis, TCR association rates differed among HLA loci, with DRB1 alleles showing the most associated TCRs and HLA-C alleles showing the fewest. Most CMV-associated TCR beta chains appeared to be HLA-restricted in a later analysis, and the HLA associations seemed to be driven largely by CMV exposure. According to a later genetic analysis, donors in an Asian-associated ancestry cluster had fewer N-insertions in productive TCRs than the roughly 670-donor mean. An association between a missense DCLRE1C variant and V-gene and J-gene trimming of TCR beta chains was found in a later genetic analysis and replicated in an independent cohort. Linkage disequilibrium might explain the correlated functional status among segregating V segments, but an unknown experimental factor could not be excluded. In an earlier analysis of 587 of the donors, most TCR beta V segments appeared in productive rearrangements about 87% or about 30% of the time, broadly matching IMGT annotations. Across donors, most TCR sequences were observed very rarely, whereas some public TCRs were present in many individuals. The study gave a list of some 150 TCR beta chains associated with cytomegalovirus. According to a later analysis, parvovirus B19, influenza, CMV and Epstein-Barr virus appeared linked to several top co-occurrence clusters. A group of highly shared sequence variants was considered likely to be a technical artifact of the sequencing pipeline. Presence/absence analyses assumed roughly uniform sequencing depth across donors, an assumption that may not hold. Because counts were too low, seventeen rarely observed V segments, including chromosome 9 orphons, were excluded from the earlier analysis of around 640 of the donors. The classifier was reported to diagnose cytomegalovirus status with high specificity and sensitivity in both the original and validation cohorts. When HLA alleles, especially DR and DQ, strongly co-occurred, attributing TCR associations to individual alleles was difficult. This cohort had only TCR beta chains sequenced, and the lack of alpha or paired-chain data limited which features could be detected. The only immune exposure information available for the cohort was CMV serostatus. At a false discovery rate of 0.05, a later analysis linked about 16,000 TCR beta sequences to specific HLA alleles. The authors suggested that the approach could potentially be generalized to other disease states and immunological phenotypes. Three of the identified cytomegalovirus-associated TCR beta chains were confirmed in vitro to be specific for cytomegalovirus antigens. A further reported finding was that TCR beta sequences accurately predicted the HLA-A and HLA-B alleles for most subjects in the first cohort. Some IMGT-functional V segments, including TRBV6-2 and TRBV6-3, could not be told apart with the 87-base-pair reads, so those segments were excluded. Because some donors lacked HLA typing at each locus, the association tests relied only on the typed subset.

Trimmed from V: 6 bases; trimmed from J: 11 bases; junction bases lacking a gene match: 15. Counted from cysteine to phenylalanine, this CDR3 has 14 amino acids. The only DNA kept is the CDR3, 42 bases in frame from the first base. From the germline V gene, CDR1 is MDHEN and CDR2 is SYDVKM. In total, over 600 healthy bone marrow donors made up the cohort. Cohort members were all nominally healthy when sampled, although unrecorded immune exposures were likely present. The donor was CMV seronegative and belonged to the group of several hundred seronegative cohort members. Every donor gave a peripheral blood sample, and the peripheral blood mononuclear cells from that sample were used for TCR beta sequencing. The Qiagen DNeasy Blood Extraction Kit was used to extract genomic DNA from the blood cell samples. The library was obtained by the immunoSEQ multiplex PCR assay. A mixture of 60 forward primers for TCR Vbeta segments and 13 reverse primers for TCR Jbeta segments was used in the multiplex PCR. Amplification of the CDR3 region of rearranged TCR beta genes was performed with a multiplex PCR assay on genomic DNA. The Illumina HiSeq System was used to sequence the amplified TCR beta libraries as 87-base-pair reads. On the authors' methods: A later analysis tallied around 87 million unique TCR beta chains across the 700 or so repertoires, and approximately 9.9 million of those chains were shared by two or more donors. Raw reads were error-corrected and collapsed into unique sequences with a nearest-neighbor algorithm that merged closely related sequences to remove PCR and sequencing errors. Alignment of CDR3 sequences to IMGT reference sequences was used to assign V, D and J gene segments. For a sequence to be retained, a match of at least six nucleotides was required to both a V gene segment and a J gene segment. A rearrangement counted as productive if the CDR3 had no stop codons and remained in frame with V and J, and every other rearrangement counted as non-productive. CDR3 was defined by IMGT convention, running from the second conserved V-encoded cysteine to the conserved J-encoded phenylalanine. In an earlier analysis of 500 to 650 of the donors, sequences lacking an unambiguous match to a single V gene segment were excluded. An earlier analysis of a few hundred of the donors called V segments functional above 56.7% productive rearrangements and segregating when the between-donor standard deviation exceeded 5%. A statistical classification framework was built to diagnose cytomegalovirus status from the catalog of TCR beta chain sequences. In a later analysis, TCR nucleotide sequences were compared against IMGT/GENE-DB human TR gene sequences so that V and J genes could be assigned. A later analysis assigned CDR3 sequences and most-parsimonious VDJ recombination scenarios with the TCRdist pipeline. In a later analysis, each TCR beta chain was defined by its CDR3 amino acid sequence together with its V-gene family, and reads lacking a unique V-gene family were excluded. As a way to deal with suspected cross-contamination and a sequencing artifact, a later analysis dropped roughly 620 nucleotide sequences that were highly shared and had low generation probability. For each public chain, a later analysis derived a clonal expansion index from normalized ranks of inferred template counts within each repertoire. In a later analysis, generation probabilities were computed using a VDJ recombination model fitted to out-of-frame rearrangements, and the results were checked against IGoR. In a later analysis, hypergeometric tests were used to score TCR-TCR, TCR-HLA and TCR-CMV co-occurrence, with a repertoire-size bias correction applied to TCR pairs. In a later analysis, false discovery rates were estimated by permuting HLA or CMV assignments 20 times. In a later analysis, co-occurring TCRs were grouped using DBSCAN, with TCRdist sequence similarity added in when clustering inside HLA-allele-positive subsets. For co-occurrence clustering, repertoires with fewer than 30,000 or more than 120,000 public chains were excluded, along with 4 to 6 repertoires with anomalous nucleotide sharing. TCRdb took this table from immuneACCESS and kept in-frame rearrangements with V and J called. Such tables lack part of the clones; where checked against another copy, unresolved V genes explain under half of the gap, and the rest is unexplained. V, J and clone size were drawn from that table, and D and trimming were deduced from the DNA. Recorded for this sample are roughly 200,000 clones; roughly four fifths of them occurred a single time. Around 1.6% of the sample lies in the top ten.

Comments on this clone: The antigen it binds to is not known. Base qualities were left out, and no much larger clone turns up one base away.

The TCR originated in a middle-aged man in good health and CMV-seronegative. The rearranged segments are TRBV28 and TRBJ1-1, and TRBD1 matches 7 of the central bases. The sequenced sample consisted of PBMCs. Here is the DNA: TGTGCCAGCAGCTTACACACAACAGGGGTGGGTGCTTTCTTT. Its protein product is CASSLHTTGVGAFF. When the CDR3 is completed using the reference TRBV28 and TRBJ1-1 genes on either side, the full variable domain is DVKVTQSSRYLVKRTGEKVFLECVQDMDHENMFWYRQDPGLGLRLIYFSYDVKMKEKGDIPEGYSVSREKKERFSLILESASTNQTSMYLCASSLHTTGVGAFFGQGTRLTVV.